What follows are 16 T cell receptor beta chains derived from one specimen sequenced in a study of blood T cell repertoires in COVID-19. Profiling relied on immunoSEQ multiplex PCR, and the TCRdb table lists in-frame clones only, not all of them. The repertoire holds 52,000 or so clones, with 90% to 95% as singletons. The source material was peripheral blood. The receptors were gathered from a man aged 50 to 59 with acute or convalescent COVID-19.

The chain is built from TRBV5-4 and TRBJ1-2; the match to TRBD1 covers 8 bases. The CDR3 totals 14 residues. Per germline, CDR1 SGHNT and CDR2 YYREEE (reference sequence). V dropped 4 bases and J dropped 4; count of bases not matched to a gene: 6. CDR3 nucleotide sequence: TGTGCCAGCAGCACCCAGACAGGGGTCTATGGCTACACCTTC. Translation: CASSTQTGVYGYTF. Combining the CDR3 with reference TRBV5-4 and TRBJ1-2 gives the whole variable domain ETGVTQSPTHLIKTRGQQVTLRCSSQSGHNTVSWYQQALGQGPQFIFQYYREEENGRGNFPPRFSGLQFPNYSSELNVNALELDDSALYLCASSTQTGVYGYTFGSGTRLTVV.

The genes are TRBV14 and TRBJ2-2; a weak D match, TRBD2 (5 bases). The germline gives CDR1 SGHDN, CDR2 FVKESK. V lost 6 bases and J 0 bases, leaving 8 bases between the germline ends. The CDR3 extends over 14 amino acids. The CDR3 reads CASSQLANTGELFF. The CDR3 nucleotides are TGTGCCAGCAGTCAACTAGCGAACACCGGGGAGCTGTTTTTT. The whole variable domain, filled in from reference TRBV14 and TRBJ2-2, reads EAGVTQFPSHSVIEKGQTVTLRCDPISGHDNLYWYRRVMGKEIKFLLHFVKESKQDESGMPNNRFLAERTGGTYSTLKVQPAELEDSGVYFCASSQLANTGELFFGEGSRLTVL.

The gene calls are TRBV7-2 and TRBJ1-2; maybe TRBD1 (5 bases). CDR3 size: 14 residues. V shed 4 bases and J shed 8 bases, with 17 bases lying between them. The germline gives CDR1 SGHTA, CDR2 FQGNSA. CDR3 bases: TGTGCCAGCAGCTCCCAGGACACTGGGGGGGGCTACACCTTC. Its translation is CASSSQDTGGGYTF.

This chain uses TRBV19 with TRBJ2-1, with 7 positions matching TRBD1. The V gene's germline CDR1 is LNHDA and CDR2 SQIVND (reference sequence). This CDR3 comprises 15 residues. V gave up 1 base and J gave up 6 bases; unmatched junction bases: 6. In DNA form, the CDR3 reads TGTGCCAGTAGTATAGGGGACAGCCCGAGCAATGAGCAGTTCTTC. This codes for CASSIGDSPSNEQFF. The full variable domain, its missing parts supplied by reference TRBV19 and TRBJ2-1, is DGGITQSPKYLFRKEGQNVTLSCEQNLNHDAMYWYRQDPGQGLRLIYYSQIVNDFQKGDIAEGYSVSREKKESFPLTVTSAQKNPTAFYLCASSIGDSPSNEQFFGPGTRLTVL.

This chain joins TRBV30 and TRBJ1-1; perhaps TRBD1 as D (5 bases). The germline CDR1 and CDR2 sequences are GTSNPN and SVGIG (reference sequence). The V gene lost 2 bases and the J gene lost 1 base, with 11 bases spanning the gap. There are 14 residues in the CDR3. The CDR3 sequence is CAWSTGGENTEAFF. In DNA form, the CDR3 reads TGTGCCTGGAGTACGGGGGGGGAGAACACTGAAGCTTTCTTT. Complete variable domain (other parts from reference TRBV30 and TRBJ1-1): SQTIHQWPATLVQPVGSPLSLECTVEGTSNPNLYWYRQAAGRGLQLLFYSVGIGQISSEVPQNLSASRPQDRQFILSSKKLLLSDSGFYLCAWSTGGENTEAFFGQGTRLTVV.

This clone was detected only once. The rearrangement links TRBV10-2 to TRBJ1-6; D might be TRBD1 (5 bases). The CDR3 sequence is 14 residues long. Trimming pared 2 bases from V and 8 bases from J, leaving 10 bases between. Germline CDR1 WSHSY, CDR2 SAAADI. In DNA, the CDR3 is TGCGCCAGCAGTGAGAGGGGTAGAGATTCACCCCTCCACTTT. Protein: CASSERGRDSPLHF.

This chain connects TRBV10-2 to TRBJ2-1; 8 bases match TRBD2. Germline assignment: CDR1 WSHSY and CDR2 SAAADI. This CDR3 is 15 amino acids long. V lost 6 bases to trimming and J lost 2 bases; unmatched junction nucleotides: 6. The CDR3 DNA reads TGCGCCAGCAGCCCTTCACTAGCGGCCTACAATGAGCAGTTCTTC. This gives the protein CASSPSLAAYNEQFF.

This clone was seen a single time. The gene calls are TRBV19 and TRBJ2-7; 9 bases are shared with TRBD1. Germline V gives CDR1 LNHDA, CDR2 SQIVND (reference sequence). This CDR3 is built from 16 residues. V shed 3 bases and J 3 bases; nucleotides not matched to a gene: 9. The CDR3 protein is CASSIRSGTGNYEQYF. CDR3 DNA sequence: TGTGCCAGTAGTATCCGGTCCGGGACAGGGAACTACGAGCAGTACTTC. The full variable domain, in which reference TRBV19 and TRBJ2-7 provide the parts outside the CDR3, is DGGITQSPKYLFRKEGQNVTLSCEQNLNHDAMYWYRQDPGQGLRLIYYSQIVNDFQKGDIAEGYSVSREKKESFPLTVTSAQKNPTAFYLCASSIRSGTGNYEQYFGPGTRLTVT.

The gene calls are TRBV6-1 and TRBJ1-3; tentative D call: TRBD1 (5 bases). Germline assignment: CDR1 MNHNS and CDR2 SASEGT. The CDR3 runs to 14 residues. V dropped 1 base and J dropped 8 bases, with 12 bases sitting between them. CDR3 sequence reads: CASSEVWVGDTIYF. The CDR3, as DNA: TGTGCCAGCAGTGAAGTATGGGTAGGGGACACCATATATTTT.

CDR3 sequence: CASSLTTGGRETQYF. In nucleotides, the CDR3 is TGTGCCAGCAGCTTAACGACAGGGGGCAGAGAGACCCAGTACTTC. This sequence joins TRBV7-9 and TRBJ2-5; 10 bases line up with TRBD1. After removal of 2 bases from V and 4 bases from J, the junction contained 4 bases not matched to a gene. Per germline, CDR1 SEHNR and CDR2 FQNEAQ (reference sequence). The CDR3 has 15 residues.

V gene TRBV2 combines with J gene TRBJ1-2; TRBD1 matches 8 bases. This CDR3 has 16 residues. J was trimmed by 8 bases and V by 7 bases; bases with no gene match: 18. The germline gives CDR1 SNHLY, CDR2 FYNNEI. CDR3 amino acids: CASTPNGQGHGGGYTF. Written as DNA, the CDR3 is TGTGCCAGCACCCCAAATGGACAGGGCCATGGGGGGGGCTACACCTTC.

This sequence joins TRBV7-2 and TRBJ2-1; 7 positions match TRBD2. V lost 0 bases to trimming and J lost 3 bases; unmatched junction nucleotides: 2. The CDR3 totals 15 residues. CDR1 SGHTA and CDR2 FQGNSA come from the germline V gene. The CDR3: CASSLASGIYNEQFF. Here the CDR3 DNA reads TGTGCCAGCAGCTTAGCCAGCGGGATCTACAATGAGCAGTTCTTC.

This clone was counted once. The CDR3 bases are TGTGCCAGCTCACTAGCGGGAGAGGTCTACGAGCAGTACTTC. It encodes CASSLAGEVYEQYF. The V gene is TRBV18, the J gene TRBJ2-7, with TRBD2 matching over 9 bases. V trimming: 4 bases; J trimming: 3 bases; junction bases outside the gene matches: 4. Germline-derived CDR1 and CDR2 are KGHSH and LQKENI. The CDR3 runs 14 residues.

The chain joins TRBV7-2 to TRBJ2-1; D ambiguous. Germline CDR1 reads SGHTA; CDR2 reads FQGNSA. V was cut by 5 bases and J by 4 bases, with 12 bases left in between. The CDR3 consists of 14 residues. The CDR3 reads CASSQSSGYNEQFF. The CDR3, as DNA: TGTGCCAGCAGCCAAAGTTCAGGATACAATGAGCAGTTCTTC.

The chain is built from TRBV27 and TRBJ1-5, with 7 nucleotides matching TRBD1. This CDR3 region has 16 residues. V was clipped by 8 bases and J by 0 bases; unmatched bases: 10. Germline CDR1 MNHEY, CDR2 SMNVEV (reference sequence). This chain's CDR3 is CASHSGDRDSNQPQHF. DNA for the CDR3: TGTGCCAGCCACTCGGGGGACAGAGATAGCAATCAGCCCCAGCATTTT.

The V call is TRBV7-9, the J call TRBJ1-4, with D possibly matching TRBD1 (6 bases). Per germline, CDR1 SEHNR and CDR2 FQNEAQ (reference sequence). The length of the CDR3 is 15 residues. Trimming cost V 5 bases and J 3 bases, with 13 bases left between them. The CDR3 coding sequence is TGTGCCAGCAGCACGAGGGGGAGAGCTAATGAAAAACTGTTTTTT. Translating it yields CASSTRGRANEKLFF.